This is a list of T cell receptor beta chains from one sample in a study of CD8 T cells in ankylosing spondylitis. TCRdb reprocessed the 5' RACE reads via MiXCR and lists one record per CDR3 protein. The sample records 80,000 to 100,000 distinct CDR3 sequences, about 8.8% being singletons. The sequenced sample was blood, either unsorted or a sorted T cell fraction (not recorded which). These receptors all come from a male donor with ankylosing spondylitis or in good health (not recorded which). CDR3s include the opening cysteine and the closing phenylalanine or tryptophan. A D gene is named only where the DNA matches it firmly. Clone size is stated in some rows and not others, as once, few, many or a class when expanded.

j_call: TRBJ1-5; clone_size: many; d_call: .; v_call: TRBV7-9; cdr3_nt: TGTGCCAGCAGCTTAGCAGGGGGTGGTGAGCCCCAGCATTTT; cdr3_aa: CASSLAGGGEPQHF
j_call: TRBJ2-2; clone_size: many; d_call: .; v_call: TRBV9; cdr3_nt: TGTGCCAGCAGCGTTTTGGGGGGGCAAAACACCGGGGAGCTGTTTTTT; cdr3_aa: CASSVLGGQNTGELFF
j_call: TRBJ1-5; clone_size: many; d_call: TRBD1; v_call: TRBV5-1; cdr3_nt: TGCGCCAGCAGCTCCGGACAGGGGGGTCAGCCCCAGCATTTT; cdr3_aa: CASSSGQGGQPQHF
j_call: TRBJ2-1; clone_size: many; d_call: .; v_call: TRBV20-1; cdr3_nt: TGCAGTGCTTTCGATAGCTCCTACAATGAGCAGTTCTTC; cdr3_aa: CSAFDSSYNEQFF
j_call: TRBJ2-5; clone_size: medium-sized; d_call: TRBD1; v_call: TRBV20-1; cdr3_nt: TGCAGTGCTAGTTCAGGGGGGACCCAGTACTTC; cdr3_aa: CSASSGGTQYF
j_call: TRBJ1-1; clone_size: many; d_call: .; v_call: TRBV20-1; cdr3_nt: TGCAGTGCTAGAGAGCCTCAGGGACTGAACACTGAAGCTTTCTTT; cdr3_aa: CSAREPQGLNTEAFF
j_call: TRBJ2-7; clone_size: many; d_call: .; v_call: TRBV28; cdr3_nt: TGTGCCAGCAGTCACAGGAACTCCTACGAGCAGTACTTC; cdr3_aa: CASSHRNSYEQYF
j_call: TRBJ1-6; clone_size: many; d_call: TRBD1; v_call: TRBV7-9; cdr3_nt: TGTGCCAGCAGCTTTGATGTTGGACAGGGGAATTCACCCCTCCACTTT; cdr3_aa: CASSFDVGQGNSPLHF
j_call: TRBJ2-1; clone_size: many; d_call: .; v_call: TRBV3-1; cdr3_nt: TGTGCCAGCAGCCACAGCGAGGGACGTCGTGAGCAGTTCTTC; cdr3_aa: CASSHSEGRREQFF
j_call: TRBJ2-7; clone_size: many; d_call: TRBD2; v_call: TRBV2; cdr3_nt: TGTGCCAGCAGTGATTTTCTAGCGGGGGTATACGAGCAGTACTTC; cdr3_aa: CASSDFLAGVYEQYF
j_call: TRBJ2-5; clone_size: .; d_call: .; v_call: TRBV12-5; cdr3_nt: TGTGCTAGTGGCCCTGGACTGGGCCGGGAGACCCAGTACTTC; cdr3_aa: CASGPGLGRETQYF
j_call: TRBJ2-6; clone_size: .; d_call: TRBD1; v_call: TRBV29-1; cdr3_nt: TGCAGCGTTTTGACAGGGGGCGCTTCTGGGGCCAACGTCCTGACTTTC; cdr3_aa: CSVLTGGASGANVLTF
j_call: TRBJ2-7; clone_size: many; d_call: .; v_call: TRBV20-1; cdr3_nt: TGCAGTGCTCCCCACTCGGAGAGCTCCTACGAGCAGTACTTC; cdr3_aa: CSAPHSESSYEQYF
j_call: TRBJ2-7; clone_size: many; d_call: .; v_call: TRBV20-1; cdr3_nt: TGCAGTGCTAGAGATGGAATTGAGGCCTACGAGCAGTACTTC; cdr3_aa: CSARDGIEAYEQYF
j_call: TRBJ1-1; clone_size: many; d_call: TRBD1; v_call: TRBV27; cdr3_nt: TGTGCCAGCAGTTTAGGACAGGGGAAGGCTTTCTTT; cdr3_aa: CASSLGQGKAFF
j_call: TRBJ1-3; clone_size: many; d_call: .; v_call: TRBV29-1; cdr3_nt: TGCAGCGTTGAAGGTATCCAGGCCTTTAACTCTGGAAACACCATATATTTT; cdr3_aa: CSVEGIQAFNSGNTIYF
j_call: TRBJ2-3; clone_size: many; d_call: .; v_call: TRBV11-2; cdr3_nt: TGTGCCAGCCGGAGTAGCATGCATACGCAGTATTTT; cdr3_aa: CASRSSMHTQYF
j_call: TRBJ2-2; clone_size: few; d_call: .; v_call: TRBV7-9; cdr3_nt: TGTGGGCTCCTCGGAATGAACACCGGGGAGCTGTTTTTT; cdr3_aa: CGLLGMNTGELFF
j_call: TRBJ1-2; clone_size: many; d_call: TRBD1; v_call: TRBV6-1; cdr3_nt: TGTGCCAGCAGTCCCGTCACAGGGGTGGGGGGCTATGGCTACACCTTC; cdr3_aa: CASSPVTGVGGYGYTF
j_call: TRBJ2-1; clone_size: many; d_call: .; v_call: TRBV4-2; cdr3_nt: TGTGCCAGCAGCCAACCGGGACCGGCTCCGATATGGCAGTTCTTC; cdr3_aa: CASSQPGPAPIWQFF
j_call: TRBJ2-5; clone_size: many; d_call: .; v_call: TRBV20-1; cdr3_nt: TGCAGTGCTAGAGTAGCTCCGACCTCGCAGACCCAGTACTTC; cdr3_aa: CSARVAPTSQTQYF
j_call: TRBJ1-4; clone_size: many; d_call: TRBD1; v_call: TRBV11-2; cdr3_nt: TGTGCCAGCAGCCCAACAGGGGTTAAGGGCGAAAAACTGTTTTTT; cdr3_aa: CASSPTGVKGEKLFF
j_call: TRBJ2-3; clone_size: .; d_call: TRBD1; v_call: TRBV3-1; cdr3_nt: TGTGCCAGCAGCCAAGCTGGGACAGGTAACACAGATACGCAGTATTTT; cdr3_aa: CASSQAGTGNTDTQYF
j_call: TRBJ2-1; clone_size: many; d_call: TRBD1; v_call: TRBV30; cdr3_nt: TGTGCCTGGAGCGGGACAGGGAGTTACAATGAGCAGTTCTTC; cdr3_aa: CAWSGTGSYNEQFF
j_call: TRBJ2-1; clone_size: few; d_call: TRBD1; v_call: TRBV13; cdr3_nt: TGTGCCAGCAGCTCTGACGGACAGGCCACGTCGGCGGAGCAGTTCTTC; cdr3_aa: CASSSDGQATSAEQFF
j_call: TRBJ1-4; clone_size: many; d_call: .; v_call: TRBV20-1; cdr3_nt: TGCAGTGCTAGAGTCGGCAGGGCAGATGAAAAACTGTTTTTT; cdr3_aa: CSARVGRADEKLFF
j_call: TRBJ2-3; clone_size: many; d_call: .; v_call: TRBV28; cdr3_nt: TGTGCCAGCAGTCTTATGTCCAGGGGTAATACGCAGTATTTT; cdr3_aa: CASSLMSRGNTQYF
j_call: TRBJ2-3; clone_size: few; d_call: .; v_call: TRBV2; cdr3_nt: TGTGCCAGCAGTGAAGGGGGCAGGGGGGCAGATACGCAGTATTTT; cdr3_aa: CASSEGGRGADTQYF
j_call: TRBJ1-1; clone_size: many; d_call: TRBD1; v_call: TRBV12-3/TRBV12-4; cdr3_nt: TGTGCCAGCAGCTCACGGACAGGGAATACTGAAGCTTTCTTT; cdr3_aa: CASSSRTGNTEAFF
j_call: TRBJ1-5; clone_size: many; d_call: .; v_call: TRBV14; cdr3_nt: TGTGCCAGCAGCCAAGATCGGCGGGGACGCAGCAATCAGCCCCAGCATTTT; cdr3_aa: CASSQDRRGRSNQPQHF
j_call: TRBJ2-1; clone_size: many; d_call: TRBD2; v_call: TRBV7-2; cdr3_nt: TGTGCCAGCAGCTTATCGAGCGGGGGGGCTACGAATGAGCAGTTCTTC; cdr3_aa: CASSLSSGGATNEQFF
j_call: TRBJ2-3; clone_size: many; d_call: TRBD2; v_call: TRBV10-3; cdr3_nt: TGTGCCATCTGGACTAGCGGGGAAACAGATACGCAGTATTTT; cdr3_aa: CAIWTSGETDTQYF
j_call: TRBJ2-1; clone_size: .; d_call: .; v_call: TRBV5-6; cdr3_nt: TGTGCCAGCAGCTTGGTCACTAGGGATGAGCAGTTCTTC; cdr3_aa: CASSLVTRDEQFF
j_call: TRBJ2-3; clone_size: many; d_call: .; v_call: TRBV12-3/TRBV12-4; cdr3_nt: TGTGCCAGCAGAGGTAGGGGGGGTGGCACAGATACGCAGTATTTT; cdr3_aa: CASRGRGGGTDTQYF
j_call: TRBJ2-1; clone_size: few; d_call: TRBD1; v_call: TRBV29-1; cdr3_nt: TGCAGCGTTGTCGCAGACAGGGTGATGGGTGAGCAGTTCTTC; cdr3_aa: CSVVADRVMGEQFF
j_call: TRBJ2-2; clone_size: many; d_call: .; v_call: TRBV29-1; cdr3_nt: TGCAGCGCCCGATGGGGCTACCAGCGCACCGGGGAGCTGTTTTTT; cdr3_aa: CSARWGYQRTGELFF
j_call: TRBJ2-7; clone_size: many; d_call: .; v_call: TRBV28; cdr3_nt: TGTGCCAGCAGTTCTCCCTACGAGCAGTACTTC; cdr3_aa: CASSSPYEQYF
j_call: TRBJ1-5; clone_size: many; d_call: .; v_call: TRBV2; cdr3_nt: TGTGCCAGCCAAGGGACATTGCAGCCCCAGCATTTT; cdr3_aa: CASQGTLQPQHF
j_call: TRBJ2-1; clone_size: many; d_call: .; v_call: TRBV3-1; cdr3_nt: TGTGCCAGCAGCCATTGGGGGCTCCCATACAATGAGCGGCAGTTCTTC; cdr3_aa: CASSHWGLPYNERQFF
j_call: TRBJ2-3; clone_size: few; d_call: .; v_call: TRBV7-2; cdr3_nt: TGTGCCAGCAGCTTACAGGTCACAGATACGCAGTATTTT; cdr3_aa: CASSLQVTDTQYF
j_call: TRBJ2-7; clone_size: many; d_call: .; v_call: TRBV19; cdr3_nt: TGTGCCAGTGGTGAGAGCTCCTACGAGCAGTACTTC; cdr3_aa: CASGESSYEQYF
j_call: TRBJ1-5; clone_size: many; d_call: .; v_call: TRBV5-1; cdr3_nt: TGCGCCAGCAGCTTGGGGCCCAGGGATCAGCCCCAGCATTTT; cdr3_aa: CASSLGPRDQPQHF
j_call: TRBJ1-3; clone_size: few; d_call: .; v_call: TRBV13; cdr3_nt: TGTGCCAGCAGCCCATCTCAGGGAAGTCCCATATATTTT; cdr3_aa: CASSPSQGSPIYF
j_call: TRBJ2-3; clone_size: many; d_call: .; v_call: TRBV27; cdr3_nt: TGTGCCAGCAGTCTCTCTAGCACAGATACGCAGTATTTT; cdr3_aa: CASSLSSTDTQYF
j_call: TRBJ1-4; clone_size: many; d_call: .; v_call: TRBV7-2; cdr3_nt: TGTGCCAGCAGCTCGGGACCGTCGGGAAAACTGTTTTTT; cdr3_aa: CASSSGPSGKLFF
j_call: TRBJ2-2; clone_size: few; d_call: TRBD1; v_call: TRBV18; cdr3_nt: TGTGCCAGCTCACCTCAGGGGGCGATCACCGGGGAGCTGTTTTTT; cdr3_aa: CASSPQGAITGELFF
j_call: TRBJ2-7; clone_size: .; d_call: .; v_call: TRBV9; cdr3_nt: TGTGCCAGCAGCCCCACGACAGGAGGGGACGAGCAGTACTTC; cdr3_aa: CASSPTTGGDEQYF
j_call: TRBJ1-1; clone_size: many; d_call: .; v_call: TRBV20-1; cdr3_nt: TGCAGTGCTAGAGATGTAGAAAAGGGTCGAGCTTTCTTT; cdr3_aa: CSARDVEKGRAFF